Presented here are 6 T cell receptor beta chains from one specimen sequenced in a study of cytomegalovirus exposure and HLA in healthy donors. 60 Vbeta and 13 Jbeta primers were used in PCR. Clones were sequenced by immunoSEQ multiplex PCR, and TCRdb holds only the in-frame ones, with some missing. The sample totals 150,000 to 200,000 clones. Source material: PBMCs. The receptors shown here come from a boy between 10 and 17 years old in good health and CMV-seronegative.

The rearrangement joins TRBV7-6 to TRBJ1-2; D is possibly TRBD1 (5 bases). Deletions cut 5 bases from V and 4 bases from J, with 14 bases between. The CDR3 sequence is 14 residues long. From germline, CDR1 is SGHVS and CDR2 FNYEAQ. The CDR3: CASSPLRGAYGYTF. In DNA form, the CDR3 reads TGTGCCAGCAGCCCCCTTCGCGGGGCCTATGGCTACACCTTC.

The chain employs TRBV28 and TRBJ1-1, with no clear D. CDR1 MDHEN and CDR2 SYDVKM come from the germline V gene. The CDR3 is made up of 16 amino acids. With 7 bases removed from V and 0 bases from J, the gap between germline ends came to 18 bases. Here the CDR3 reads CASTPQPEFLNTEAFF. CDR3 DNA: TGTGCCAGCACCCCACAGCCTGAGTTCTTGAACACTGAAGCTTTCTTT.

The chain carries TRBV7-8 and TRBJ1-2, with TRBD1 matching over 10 bases. The V and J ends lost 5 bases and 5 bases, in that order; junction bases with no gene match: 5. The CDR3 runs to 14 residues. Germline lookup yields CDR1 SGHVS and CDR2 FQNEAQ. CDR3 protein: CASSPGQGRYGYTF. CDR3 DNA sequence: TGTGCCAGCAGCCCGGGACAGGGGCGATATGGCTACACCTTC.

The rearrangement joins TRBV5-4 to TRBJ2-2; no clear D gene. Germline loops: CDR1 SGHNT, CDR2 YYREEE (reference sequence). Trimming pared 6 bases from V and 4 bases from J, leaving 7 bases between. This CDR3 contains 12 residues. The CDR3 coding sequence is TGTGCCAGCACCTATTTCACCGGGGAGCTGTTTTTT. Translated: CASTYFTGELFF.

This chain joins TRBV4-1 and TRBJ1-2; 7 nucleotides match TRBD1. The germline V gene has CDR1 MGHRA and CDR2 YSYEKL. V was clipped by 2 bases and J by 4 bases; unmatched bases: 16. The CDR3 totals 18 residues. The DNA for the CDR3 is TGCGCCAGCAGCCAAAGCCCGGGACAGTTAAACGGAGTCTATGGCTACACCTTC. Encoded protein: CASSQSPGQLNGVYGYTF.

The chain uses TRBV15 and TRBJ2-3; 14 bases map to TRBD2. V was clipped by 2 bases and J by 2 bases; unmatched bases: 3. The CDR3 extends over 17 amino acids. Germline assignment: CDR1 LNHNV and CDR2 YYDKDF (reference sequence). The CDR3 DNA is TGTGCCACCAGCAGAAGGACTAGCGGGGGGTACACAGATACGCAGTATTTT. Translating it yields CATSRRTSGGYTDTQYF.